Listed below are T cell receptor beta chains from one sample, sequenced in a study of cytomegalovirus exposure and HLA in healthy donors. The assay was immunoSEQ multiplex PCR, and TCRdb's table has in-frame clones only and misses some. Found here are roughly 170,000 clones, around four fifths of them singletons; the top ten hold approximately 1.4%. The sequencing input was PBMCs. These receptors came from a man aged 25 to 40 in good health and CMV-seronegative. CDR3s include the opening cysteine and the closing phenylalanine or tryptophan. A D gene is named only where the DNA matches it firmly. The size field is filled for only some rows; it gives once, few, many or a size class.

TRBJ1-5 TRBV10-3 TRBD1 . TGTGCCATCGGCGACAGGGGAGGGGGCAATCAGCCCCAGCATTTT CAIGDRGGGNQPQHF
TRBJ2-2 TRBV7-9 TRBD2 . TGTGCCAGCAGCTTCCAAATACTAGCGCAAGAACGGGACGGGGAGCTGTTTTTT CASSFQILAQERDGELFF
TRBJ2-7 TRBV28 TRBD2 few TGTGCCAGCAGTCCCCTCCTAGCGGAGGACTACGAGCAGTACTTC CASSPLLAEDYEQYF
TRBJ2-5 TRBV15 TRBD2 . TGTGCCACCAGCAGAGATTCGGTACGGCGGGGGGGCCTAGAGACCCAGTACTTC CATSRDSVRRGGLETQYF
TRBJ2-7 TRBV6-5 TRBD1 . TGTGCCAGCAGTTACGGGACAGGTATCTCCGAGCAGTACTTC CASSYGTGISEQYF
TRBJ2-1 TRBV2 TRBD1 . TGTGCCAGCAGTGTGGACAGGCACAATGAGCAGTTCTTC CASSVDRHNEQFF
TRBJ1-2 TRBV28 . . TGTGCCAGCAGTGAACACCGAGGCGCCGGTGAGGGTGGCTACACCTTC CASSEHRGAGEGGYTF
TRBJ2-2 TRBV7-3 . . TGTGCCAGCAGCCCAGGGGAGACCCTGGGCACCGGGGAGCTGTTTTTT CASSPGETLGTGELFF
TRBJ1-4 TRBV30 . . TGTGCCTGGGGCAGGCCGTCGGAAAAACTGTTTTTT CAWGRPSEKLFF
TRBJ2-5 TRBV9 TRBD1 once TGTGCCAGCAGCGCCACCCTGGGACAGGGAGGAGAGACCCAGTACTTC CASSATLGQGGETQYF
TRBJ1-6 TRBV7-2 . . TGTGCCAGCAGCTTATACGGTTCACCCCTCCACTTT CASSLYGSPLHF
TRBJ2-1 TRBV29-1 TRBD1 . TGCAGCGTTCCCGGACAGGGAATAACTCTCAGCTCCTACAATGAGCAGTTCTTC CSVPGQGITLSSYNEQFF
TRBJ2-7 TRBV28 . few TGTGCCAGCAGCCGCATAGGACAGAACTCCTACGAGCAGTACTTC CASSRIGQNSYEQYF
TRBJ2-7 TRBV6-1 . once TGTGCCAGCAGTGAAGGAGCGGCCTACTACGAGCAGTACTTC CASSEGAAYYEQYF
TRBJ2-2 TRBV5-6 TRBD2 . TGTGCCAGCAGCTCCATACCCCAAGCGGGGGTCTTCGGGGAGCTGTTTTTT CASSSIPQAGVFGELFF
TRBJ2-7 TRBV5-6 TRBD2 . TGTGCCAGCAGTCCTGGCGGGGGACGACGCTCCTACGAGCAGTACTTC CASSPGGGRRSYEQYF
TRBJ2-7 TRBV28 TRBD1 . TGTGCCAGCAGTGCATGGGACAGGGGCATAGACTACGAGCAGTACTTC CASSAWDRGIDYEQYF
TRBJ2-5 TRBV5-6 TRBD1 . TGTGCCAGCAGCCGGAGGGGACAGGGGGAGACCCAGTACTTC CASSRRGQGETQYF
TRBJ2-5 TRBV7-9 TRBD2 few TGTTCCAGCAGCTCACCGGCGGGAGGGGGGCAAGAGACCCAGTACTTC CSSSSPAGGGQETQYF
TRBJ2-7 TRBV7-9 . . TGTGCCAGCAGCGGAAAGACAGTTTCCTACGAGCAGTACTTC CASSGKTVSYEQYF
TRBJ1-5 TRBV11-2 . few TGTGCCAGCAGCTTAGGAGGGGACTTGGAGCCCCAGCATTTT CASSLGGDLEPQHF
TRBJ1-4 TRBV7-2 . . TGTGCCAGCAGCTTACTTCTAAATGAAAAACTGTTTTTT CASSLLLNEKLFF
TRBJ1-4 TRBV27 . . TGTGCCAGCAGTTTACGAGAAAATGAAAAACTGTTTTTT CASSLRENEKLFF
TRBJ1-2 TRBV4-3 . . TGCGCCAGCAGCCAAGAAACATCCTATGGCTACACCTTC CASSQETSYGYTF
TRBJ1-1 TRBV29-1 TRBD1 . TGCAGCGCTCGCGACAGACAGGGTGGATTCACTGAAGCTTTCTTT CSARDRQGGFTEAFF
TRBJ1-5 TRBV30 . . TGTGCCTGGAGTAAGGACAGAAATCAGCCCCAGCATTTT CAWSKDRNQPQHF
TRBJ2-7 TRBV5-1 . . TGCGCCAGCAGCACCGGGAGCTACGAGCAGTACTTC CASSTGSYEQYF
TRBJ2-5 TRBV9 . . TGTGCCAGCAGCCCCCACGGGTGGGAGACCCAGTACTTC CASSPHGWETQYF
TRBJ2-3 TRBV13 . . TGTGCCAGCAGCTCCTACGGGAGACTATACACAGATACGCAGTATTTT CASSSYGRLYTDTQYF
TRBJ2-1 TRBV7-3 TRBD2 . TGTGCCAGCAGCGGACTAGCGGGAGATGGTTCCTACAATGAGCAGTTCTTC CASSGLAGDGSYNEQFF
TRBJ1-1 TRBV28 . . TGTGCCAGCAGTTTATTCGCGGAGAGGAACACTGAAGCTTTCTTT CASSLFAERNTEAFF
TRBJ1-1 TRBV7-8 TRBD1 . TGTGCCAGCAGCTTAACAGGGGGTGTAGGCCCCAACACTGAAGCTTTCTTT CASSLTGGVGPNTEAFF
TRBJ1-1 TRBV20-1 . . TGCAGGCTAACGGTGAACACTGAAGCTTTCTTT CRLTVNTEAFF
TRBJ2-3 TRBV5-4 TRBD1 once TGTGCCAGCAGTTCACAGGGGGCTGGCACAGATACGCAGTATTTT CASSSQGAGTDTQYF
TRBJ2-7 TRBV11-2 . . TGTGCCAGCAGCTTAGATACGGTGTCCGAGCAGTACTTC CASSLDTVSEQYF
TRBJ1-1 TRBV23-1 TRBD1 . TGCGCGGGACAGTGGACTGTGAACACTGAAGCTTTCTTT CAGQWTVNTEAFF
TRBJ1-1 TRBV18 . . TGTGCCAGCTCACCGGGAAGCGGGGACACTGAAGCTTTCTTT CASSPGSGDTEAFF
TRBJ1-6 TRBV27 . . TGTGCCAGCAGTTTAGCCTCGGTAAATTCACCCCTCCACTTT CASSLASVNSPLHF
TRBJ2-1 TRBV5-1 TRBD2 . TGCGCCAGCAGCTCACGGACTAGCCGGGATGAGCAGTTCTTC CASSSRTSRDEQFF
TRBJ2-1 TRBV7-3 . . TGTGCCAGCAGCTTAGCAGGAGGGAATTACAATGAGCAGTTCTTC CASSLAGGNYNEQFF
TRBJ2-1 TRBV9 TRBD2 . TGTGCCAGCAGCATAAGTCTAGCGGGGGTTGACAATGAGCAGTTCTTC CASSISLAGVDNEQFF
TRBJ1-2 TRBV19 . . TGTGCCAGTACAGCGCGTTTTAACTATGGCTACACCTTC CASTARFNYGYTF
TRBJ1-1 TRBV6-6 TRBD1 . TGTGCCAGCAGTTCCTGGACAGGGGTCACTGAAGCTTTCTTT CASSSWTGVTEAFF
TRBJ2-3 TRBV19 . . TGTGCCAGTAGTTCCCAGTCCGGGAGCGCAGATACGCAGTATTTT CASSSQSGSADTQYF
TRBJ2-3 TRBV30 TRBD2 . TGTGCCAGTAAGATGGGGGGGGGCACAGATACGCAGTATTTT CASKMGGGTDTQYF
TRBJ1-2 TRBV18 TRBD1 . TGTGCCAGCTCACCTACCCTAACAGGGGCCATGAGGGGCTACACCTTC CASSPTLTGAMRGYTF
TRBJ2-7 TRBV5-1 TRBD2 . TGCGCCAGCAGCTTGGCCCCGGGACTAAAGAGCGAGCAGTACTTC CASSLAPGLKSEQYF
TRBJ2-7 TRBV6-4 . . TGTGCCAGCAGCCGTAACGAGCAGTACTTC CASSRNEQYF
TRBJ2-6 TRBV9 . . TGTGCCAGCAGCGTAGGCTGGAGTGGAGGGGCCAACGTCCTGACTTTC CASSVGWSGGANVLTF
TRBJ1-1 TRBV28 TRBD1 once TGTGCCAGCAGTCCCCGGACAGGGCAACGAACTGAAGCTTTCTTT CASSPRTGQRTEAFF
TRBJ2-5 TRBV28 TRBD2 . TGTGCCAGCAGTCCTAGCGGGGTCGAAGAGACCCAGTACTTC CASSPSGVEETQYF
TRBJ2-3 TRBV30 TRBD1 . TGTGCCTGGAGTGTACTTGGACAGGGTTCAGATACGCAGTATTTT CAWSVLGQGSDTQYF
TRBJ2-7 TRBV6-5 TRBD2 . TGTGCCAGCAGTTACACCCCTAGCGGCTACGAGCAGTACTTC CASSYTPSGYEQYF
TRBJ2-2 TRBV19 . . TGTGCCAGTAGTATACGTGCAGGGCGGGGCACCGGGGAGCTGTTTTTT CASSIRAGRGTGELFF
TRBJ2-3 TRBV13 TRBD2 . TGTGCCAGCAGCTTACGAGGCAGGCGGGGGGGGGCAGATACGCAGTATTTT CASSLRGRRGGADTQYF
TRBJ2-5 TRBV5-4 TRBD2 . TGTGCCAGCAGCGACCAGGCGGGACTAGCGGCCCCCCTAGCAGAGACCCAGTACTTC CASSDQAGLAAPLAETQYF
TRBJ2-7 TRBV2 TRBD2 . TGTGCCACCTATCCCGCCCCCCGAACTAGCGCTAGCTCCTACGAGCAGTACTTC CATYPAPRTSASSYEQYF
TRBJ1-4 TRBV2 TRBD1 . TGTGCCATAAAACCCCGGGACAGTAAAGAAAAACTGTTTTTT CAIKPRDSKEKLFF